Listed below are T cell receptor beta chains from one sample, sequenced in a study of identical twins. TCRdb re-called the 5' RACE reads through MiXCR, storing one row per CDR3 protein. The sample lists around 220,000 distinct CDR3 sequences; 8% to 11% were seen once. Sequencing was done on a sample of memory T cells sorted from blood. Receptors were obtained from a man aged 50 to 59 in good health. The CDR3 runs from the conserved cysteine through the conserved F or W. The D gene is left open where the match is weak. Not all rows give a size; the values are once, few, many and, for expanded clones, a class.

- | TRBJ1-4 | TRBV20-1 | many | TGCAGTGCTAGTCGCGAGGCTAGGGAAAAACTGTTTTTT | CSASREAREKLFF
- | TRBJ2-7 | TRBV10-3 | many | TGTGCCATCGCAGGGGGGAGCGAGCAGTACTTC | CAIAGGSEQYF
TRBD1 | TRBJ2-4 | TRBV7-2 | few | TGTGCCAGCAGCTTAGGGCGGGACAGGGCGGGAGACATTCAGTACTTC | CASSLGRDRAGDIQYF
- | TRBJ2-1 | TRBV6-1 | - | TGTGCCAGCAGTCCGAGGGTTAGCAATGAGCAGTTCTTC | CASSPRVSNEQFF
TRBD2 | TRBJ2-1 | TRBV7-9 | few | TGTGCCAGCAGCCCTACCTTGGCTAGCGGGAGTAGGGGGCAGTTCTTC | CASSPTLASGSRGQFF
TRBD1 | TRBJ2-4 | TRBV20-1 | many | TGCAGTGCACCGACAGGGCTCGAAAACATTCAGTACTTC | CSAPTGLENIQYF
- | TRBJ1-1 | TRBV27 | few | TGTGCCAGCAGCCGAGGAGAAGGGAGGGCCTTGAACACTGAAGCTTTCTTT | CASSRGEGRALNTEAFF
TRBD2 | TRBJ2-1 | TRBV7-2 | - | TGTGCCAGCAGCTTATCAAAGACTAGCGCCCGGTTCTTC | CASSLSKTSARFF
- | TRBJ2-3 | TRBV11-2 | many | TGTGCCAGCAGCTTGTTTCGCGGAGTAAGCACAGATACGCAGTATTTT | CASSLFRGVSTDTQYF
- | TRBJ2-1 | TRBV3-1 | many | TGTGCCAGCAGCCAAGATGGTGGGGGACGGACGAAGCAGTTCTTC | CASSQDGGGRTKQFF
- | TRBJ2-1 | TRBV28 | many | TGTGCCAGCAGTTTACTGGAGGGGCGGTACAATGAGCAGTTCTTC | CASSLLEGRYNEQFF
- | TRBJ1-1 | TRBV5-1 | many | TGCGCCAGCAGCCCGGCACAGACCTCCGGGGTCGGGGCTTTCTTT | CASSPAQTSGVGAFF
- | TRBJ2-2 | TRBV18 | few | TGTGCCAGCTCACCACGGCAAAGCACCGGGGAGCTGTTTTTT | CASSPRQSTGELFF
- | TRBJ1-5 | TRBV10-3 | few | TGTGCCATCAGTGAGGGAAATAGCAATCAGCCCCAGCATTTT | CAISEGNSNQPQHF
TRBD2 | TRBJ2-3 | TRBV4-3 | - | TGCGCCAGCAGCCAAGTTTGGGGCGGGAGGGCCGCAGATACGCAGTATTTT | CASSQVWGGRAADTQYF
- | TRBJ1-5 | TRBV25-1 | - | TGTGCCAGCAGCGGGGACCGGGGAGGATATCAGCCCCAGCATTTT | CASSGDRGGYQPQHF
- | TRBJ1-2 | TRBV3-1 | - | TGTGCCAGCAGCCAGGGTCTGGGGGCTAAGAGCTATGGCTACACCTTC | CASSQGLGAKSYGYTF
TRBD2 | TRBJ2-1 | TRBV7-2 | many | TGTGCCAGCAGCCTCGGCCGGGGGGACTCCTACAATGAGCAGTTCTTC | CASSLGRGDSYNEQFF
TRBD1 | TRBJ2-7 | TRBV29-1 | many | TGCAGCGTTGCTGGACAGGGCGACGAGCAGTACTTC | CSVAGQGDEQYF
- | TRBJ2-7 | TRBV14 | few | TGTGCCAGCAGCCAGAGGTCTACCCCCACCTACGAGCAGTACTTC | CASSQRSTPTYEQYF
- | TRBJ2-5 | TRBV12-3/TRBV12-4 | many | TGTGCCAGCAGGTCGGGGGTTACGGAGACCCAGTACTTC | CASRSGVTETQYF
- | TRBJ2-7 | TRBV6-2/TRBV6-3 | few | TGTGCCAGCAGGCCGGACAAAACCTACGAGCAGTACTTC | CASRPDKTYEQYF
- | TRBJ1-4 | TRBV28 | few | TGTGCCAGCAGATCCCCCAGTCTGTGGGAAAAACTGTTTTTT | CASRSPSLWEKLFF
- | TRBJ2-1 | TRBV7-9 | - | TGTGCCAGCAGCCCCCCCTCCGGGTGGGGCAATGAGCAGTTCTTC | CASSPPSGWGNEQFF
TRBD2 | TRBJ2-5 | TRBV12-3/TRBV12-4 | many | TGTGCCAGCAGCGGAGAGGCCACTAGCGGTGGAAAGACCCAGTACTTC | CASSGEATSGGKTQYF
- | TRBJ1-2 | TRBV6-2/TRBV6-3 | - | TGTGCCAGCAGCCGACAGACTTATGGCTACACCTTC | CASSRQTYGYTF
TRBD2 | TRBJ2-7 | TRBV7-9 | - | TGTGCCAGCAGCTTAGATCTCGCGGGAGGCAGCGAGCAGTACTTC | CASSLDLAGGSEQYF
- | TRBJ2-2 | TRBV7-2 | many | TGTGCCAGCAGCCCGGGCCTGGGGATAGTCGGGGAGCTGTTTTTT | CASSPGLGIVGELFF
- | TRBJ1-1 | TRBV5-1 | many | TGCGCCAGCTTTCCACGTCAGGGAAACACTGAAGCTTTCTTT | CASFPRQGNTEAFF
TRBD1 | TRBJ1-4 | TRBV7-8 | - | TGTGCCAGCAGAGACAGGGGGCGTCTGGAAGAAAAACTGTTTTTT | CASRDRGRLEEKLFF
- | TRBJ2-2 | TRBV5-1 | many | TGCGCCAGCAGCTTGGTCGCGACACTTACGAACACCGGGGAGCTGTTTTTT | CASSLVATLTNTGELFF
- | TRBJ2-7 | TRBV29-1 | many | TGCAGCGTTGAAGTCCGGCTGGGATCCTACGAGCAGTACTTC | CSVEVRLGSYEQYF
TRBD2 | TRBJ2-1 | TRBV6-1 | - | TGTGCCAGCAGCCGCTGGGTAGCGGGGGGGCACAATGAGCAGTTCTTC | CASSRWVAGGHNEQFF
- | TRBJ2-7 | TRBV20-1 | many | TGCAGTGCTCCGCGTGTGAGCAGGGGAGTATACGAGCAGTACTTC | CSAPRVSRGVYEQYF
- | TRBJ2-3 | TRBV6-1 | - | TGTGCCAGCCGAAAAGACAGCACAGATACGCAGTATTTT | CASRKDSTDTQYF
- | TRBJ2-3 | TRBV6-1 | - | TGTGCCAGCAGTGCCATCAGAGCGGAATGGCGCACAGATACGCAGTATTTT | CASSAIRAEWRTDTQYF
TRBD2 | TRBJ2-1 | TRBV20-1 | - | TGCAGCCCCCAATCACGGACTAGAAGTGAGCAGTTCTTC | CSPQSRTRSEQFF
- | TRBJ1-3 | TRBV5-1 | many | TGCGCCAGCAGCTTGGCCGACAGCCGCTCTGGAAACACCATATATTTT | CASSLADSRSGNTIYF
- | TRBJ1-6 | TRBV20-1 | - | TGCAGTGCTAGGGGGAGGGCGGATTCACCCCTCCACTTT | CSARGRADSPLHF
- | TRBJ1-3 | TRBV4-1 | few | TGCGCCAGCAGCCAAGCTAGGGACTGGCTGAGGAACACCATATATTTT | CASSQARDWLRNTIYF
TRBD1 | TRBJ1-2 | TRBV7-8 | many | TGTGCCAGCAGCTTAGACCCGGGACAGGGGACCCTCTATGGCTACACCTTC | CASSLDPGQGTLYGYTF
- | TRBJ1-5 | TRBV12-3/TRBV12-4 | many | TGTGCCAGCAGTTTTGGGGGTAGCGGCAATCAGCCCCAGCATTTT | CASSFGGSGNQPQHF
- | TRBJ2-1 | TRBV11-2 | few | TGTGCCAGCAGCTACGACTCCTCCGGGCAGTTCTTC | CASSYDSSGQFF
TRBD2 | TRBJ2-7 | TRBV6-5 | many | TGTGCCAGCAGTTATCGAATCGGGGGGATTGGGGAGCTTTACGAGCAGTACTTC | CASSYRIGGIGELYEQYF
TRBD2 | TRBJ2-7 | TRBV20-1 | many | TGCAGTGCTAGTCCTAGCGGGATACTGCCCTACGAGCAGTACTTC | CSASPSGILPYEQYF
- | TRBJ2-3 | TRBV5-1 | - | TGCGCCAGCAGCTTGGACCCTATCACAGATACGCAGTATTTT | CASSLDPITDTQYF
TRBD1 | TRBJ2-3 | TRBV10-3 | - | TGTGCCATCAGTGCAACAGGGGGTTCGGGTGATACGCAGTATTTT | CAISATGGSGDTQYF